A selection of T cell receptor beta chains follows, all from one sample in a study of control samples from healthy donors and cancer patients. Generated by immunoSEQ multiplex PCR, the TCRdb table keeps only in-frame clones and is missing some. The sample lists roughly 170,000 clones; 70% to 90% were seen once. Sample: blood. All receptors derive from a woman aged 25 to 39 in good health. CDR3s include the opening cysteine and the closing phenylalanine or tryptophan. The order of the fields is clone size, D gene, V gene, CDR3 length, J gene, CDR3 DNA, CDR3 protein. A D gene is named only where the DNA matches it firmly. Only part of the rows carry a size: once, few, many, or a class if the clone is expanded.

abundance: NA; d_gene: NA; v_gene: TRBV4-2; len: 13; j_gene: TRBJ2-2; CDR3nt: TGTGCCAGCAGCCAGGGGGGAACCGGGGAGCTGTTTTTT; CDR3aa: CASSQGGTGELFF
abundance: NA; d_gene: NA; v_gene: TRBV12-3/TRBV12-4; len: 11; j_gene: TRBJ1-1; CDR3nt: TGTGCCAGCAGTTTAGGGACAGATGCTTTCTTT; CDR3aa: CASSLGTDAFF
abundance: NA; d_gene: NA; v_gene: TRBV6-2/TRBV6-3; len: 12; j_gene: TRBJ2-5; CDR3nt: TGTGCCAGCAGTCCGACCGACGAGACCCAGTACTTC; CDR3aa: CASSPTDETQYF
abundance: NA; d_gene: NA; v_gene: TRBV5-1; len: 14; j_gene: TRBJ1-1; CDR3nt: TGCGCCAGCAGCCATCGGGGTTCGAACACTGAAGCTTTCTTT; CDR3aa: CASSHRGSNTEAFF
abundance: NA; d_gene: NA; v_gene: TRBV4-1; len: 14; j_gene: TRBJ2-5; CDR3nt: TGCGCCAGCAGCCAATTCAGCCAGCCGGAGACCCAGTACTTC; CDR3aa: CASSQFSQPETQYF
abundance: NA; d_gene: TRBD2; v_gene: TRBV7-9; len: 12; j_gene: TRBJ2-1; CDR3nt: TGTGCCAGCAGCTTAGGAGAGCGGGAGTGGTTCTTC; CDR3aa: CASSLGEREWFF
abundance: NA; d_gene: TRBD2; v_gene: TRBV5-1; len: 15; j_gene: TRBJ2-1; CDR3nt: TGCGCCAGCAGCTGGGGGGCTAGCGGGAGCAATGAGCAGTTCTTC; CDR3aa: CASSWGASGSNEQFF
abundance: NA; d_gene: NA; v_gene: TRBV24-1; len: 11; j_gene: TRBJ1-2; CDR3nt: TGTGCCACCACCCAGGGAATGGGCTACACCTTC; CDR3aa: CATTQGMGYTF
abundance: NA; d_gene: TRBD1; v_gene: TRBV28; len: 16; j_gene: TRBJ2-1; CDR3nt: TGTGCCAGCAGTTTCGGACAGGGGGTAGGATACAATGAGCAGTTCTTC; CDR3aa: CASSFGQGVGYNEQFF
abundance: NA; d_gene: TRBD1; v_gene: TRBV2; len: 13; j_gene: TRBJ1-1; CDR3nt: TGTGCCAGCAGTACCACAGGGGACACTGAAGCTTTCTTT; CDR3aa: CASSTTGDTEAFF
abundance: NA; d_gene: NA; v_gene: TRBV19; len: 17; j_gene: TRBJ1-1; CDR3nt: TGTGCCAGTTCATCTGGGGCAGGTCGAACAATGAACACTGAAGCTTTCTTT; CDR3aa: CASSSGAGRTMNTEAFF
abundance: NA; d_gene: TRBD1; v_gene: TRBV28; len: 11; j_gene: TRBJ1-2; CDR3nt: TGTGCCAGCAGTCCGGACAGGCTATACACCTTC; CDR3aa: CASSPDRLYTF
abundance: few; d_gene: NA; v_gene: TRBV7-9; len: 14; j_gene: TRBJ2-2; CDR3nt: TGTGCCAGCAGCCCCCACAGGGAGATCGGGGAGCTGTTTTTT; CDR3aa: CASSPHREIGELFF
abundance: NA; d_gene: TRBD1; v_gene: TRBV5-4; len: 16; j_gene: TRBJ2-1; CDR3nt: TGTGCCAGCAGCTTGGTAGGGACAGGGGGATTCAATGAGCAGTTCTTC; CDR3aa: CASSLVGTGGFNEQFF
abundance: NA; d_gene: TRBD1; v_gene: TRBV9; len: 16; j_gene: TRBJ2-2; CDR3nt: TGTGCCAGCGGACCCACCGGGACAGTGAACACCGGGGAGCTGTTTTTT; CDR3aa: CASGPTGTVNTGELFF
abundance: NA; d_gene: TRBD1; v_gene: TRBV2; len: 16; j_gene: TRBJ1-4; CDR3nt: TGTGCCAGCAGTTACGGGACAGGGGTTAAATGGGAAAAACTGTTTTTT; CDR3aa: CASSYGTGVKWEKLFF
abundance: NA; d_gene: NA; v_gene: TRBV27; len: 14; j_gene: TRBJ1-4; CDR3nt: TGTGCCAGCAGTTTCTCGCAGGGTGGTGAAAAACTGTTTTTT; CDR3aa: CASSFSQGGEKLFF
abundance: NA; d_gene: TRBD1; v_gene: TRBV29-1; len: 13; j_gene: TRBJ2-2; CDR3nt: TGCAGCGCTGGACAGGGGAACACCGGGGAGCTGTTTTTT; CDR3aa: CSAGQGNTGELFF
abundance: NA; d_gene: TRBD1; v_gene: TRBV12-5; len: 14; j_gene: TRBJ2-3; CDR3nt: TGTGCTAGTGGTCCGACAGGGTTGGCAGATACGCAGTATTTT; CDR3aa: CASGPTGLADTQYF
abundance: NA; d_gene: TRBD1; v_gene: TRBV6-2/TRBV6-3; len: 17; j_gene: TRBJ2-6; CDR3nt: TGTGCCAGCAGTTCGGGACAGGTCCTCTCTGGGGCCAACGTCCTGACTTTC; CDR3aa: CASSSGQVLSGANVLTF
abundance: few; d_gene: NA; v_gene: TRBV2; len: 10; j_gene: TRBJ1-2; CDR3nt: TGTGCCAGCAGTGAAGGGGGTCGCACCTTC; CDR3aa: CASSEGGRTF
abundance: NA; d_gene: NA; v_gene: TRBV14; len: 14; j_gene: TRBJ1-1; CDR3nt: TGTGCCAGCAGCCAAGTTATTGGGTACACTGAAGCTTTCTTT; CDR3aa: CASSQVIGYTEAFF
abundance: NA; d_gene: TRBD2; v_gene: TRBV19; len: 15; j_gene: TRBJ2-1; CDR3nt: TGTGCCAGTAGTCTCCTTAGCGGGGGGGCGGATGAGCAGTTCTTC; CDR3aa: CASSLLSGGADEQFF
abundance: NA; d_gene: NA; v_gene: TRBV2; len: 16; j_gene: TRBJ2-3; CDR3nt: TGTGCCAGCAGGAGGACTACAGGGGTCGGGCAGAATACGCAGTATTTT; CDR3aa: CASRRTTGVGQNTQYF
abundance: NA; d_gene: TRBD1; v_gene: TRBV4-2; len: 17; j_gene: TRBJ1-2; CDR3nt: TGTGCCAGCAGCCAAGAGGGGACAGGGGCAGCTAACTATGGCTACACCTTC; CDR3aa: CASSQEGTGAANYGYTF
abundance: once; d_gene: NA; v_gene: TRBV14; len: 15; j_gene: TRBJ1-1; CDR3nt: TGTGCCAGCAGCCCCCCGCCCGGGTATGGGACTGAAGCTTTCTTT; CDR3aa: CASSPPPGYGTEAFF
abundance: NA; d_gene: TRBD1; v_gene: TRBV5-1; len: 15; j_gene: TRBJ1-2; CDR3nt: TGCGCCAGCAGCCAAGGGACAGGGCAAGCCTATGGCTACACCTTC; CDR3aa: CASSQGTGQAYGYTF
abundance: NA; d_gene: NA; v_gene: TRBV7-9; len: 14; j_gene: TRBJ2-7; CDR3nt: TGTGCCAGCAGCCCCACGTTAGATCGGGCTGGGCAGTACTTC; CDR3aa: CASSPTLDRAGQYF
abundance: NA; d_gene: NA; v_gene: TRBV24-1; len: 21; j_gene: TRBJ2-2; CDR3nt: TGTGCCACCAGTGTCAAAAGCCAGTTAAAGAGCAGGTCCCGGAACACCGGGGAGCTGTTTTTT; CDR3aa: CATSVKSQLKSRSRNTGELFF
abundance: NA; d_gene: NA; v_gene: TRBV10-1; len: 12; j_gene: TRBJ1-1; CDR3nt: TGCGCCAGCAGTTCGGGGAACACTGAAGCTTTCTTT; CDR3aa: CASSSGNTEAFF
abundance: NA; d_gene: TRBD1; v_gene: TRBV7-6; len: 17; j_gene: TRBJ1-6; CDR3nt: TGTGCCAGCAGCTTAGCGACAGGGCGTCCAGGAAATTCACCCCTCCACTTT; CDR3aa: CASSLATGRPGNSPLHF
abundance: NA; d_gene: TRBD1; v_gene: TRBV11-2; len: 18; j_gene: TRBJ1-4; CDR3nt: TGTGCCAGCAGCTTAGAGTATCAATCGACAGGGGGTCATGAAAAACTGTTTTTT; CDR3aa: CASSLEYQSTGGHEKLFF
abundance: NA; d_gene: NA; v_gene: TRBV7-9; len: 13; j_gene: TRBJ2-5; CDR3nt: TGTGCCAGCAGCTTAGCGGTGCTGGAGACCCAGTACTTC; CDR3aa: CASSLAVLETQYF
abundance: NA; d_gene: NA; v_gene: TRBV6-1; len: 14; j_gene: TRBJ1-5; CDR3nt: TGTGCCAGCAGTGAAGCCGGCGGTAATCAGCCCCAGCATTTT; CDR3aa: CASSEAGGNQPQHF
abundance: NA; d_gene: TRBD1; v_gene: TRBV15; len: 15; j_gene: TRBJ2-5; CDR3nt: TGTGCCACCAGCAGAGATCTTGGGACAGAAGAGACCCAGTACTTC; CDR3aa: CATSRDLGTEETQYF
abundance: once; d_gene: NA; v_gene: TRBV5-1; len: 14; j_gene: TRBJ1-2; CDR3nt: TGCGCCAGCAGCTGGGGAGGGGGGGACTATGGCTACACCTTC; CDR3aa: CASSWGGGDYGYTF
abundance: NA; d_gene: TRBD2; v_gene: TRBV7-8; len: 20; j_gene: TRBJ2-1; CDR3nt: TGTGCCAGCAGCTCACACCTCTTAACAAAACTAGCGGGGGTTTACAATGAGCAGTTCTTC; CDR3aa: CASSSHLLTKLAGVYNEQFF
abundance: NA; d_gene: TRBD1; v_gene: TRBV19; len: 18; j_gene: TRBJ1-3; CDR3nt: TGTGCCAGACCTTTACCGGGACAGGGTAAAGTCTATGGAAACACCATATATTTT; CDR3aa: CARPLPGQGKVYGNTIYF
abundance: once; d_gene: NA; v_gene: TRBV9; len: 14; j_gene: TRBJ2-3; CDR3nt: TGTGCCAGCAGCGTAGGCGGAAGCACAGATACGCAGTATTTT; CDR3aa: CASSVGGSTDTQYF
abundance: few; d_gene: TRBD1; v_gene: TRBV7-9; len: 13; j_gene: TRBJ1-2; CDR3nt: TGTGCCAGCAGCCAGGGACAGGTCTATGGCTACACCTTC; CDR3aa: CASSQGQVYGYTF
abundance: NA; d_gene: TRBD1; v_gene: TRBV6-5; len: 16; j_gene: TRBJ1-1; CDR3nt: TGTGCCAGCAGTTCTCAGGGGGCCGGCGGGAACACTGAAGCTTTCTTT; CDR3aa: CASSSQGAGGNTEAFF
abundance: NA; d_gene: NA; v_gene: TRBV28; len: 14; j_gene: TRBJ1-2; CDR3nt: TGTGCCAGCAGTTTAGGGACATCTAACTATGGCTACACCTTC; CDR3aa: CASSLGTSNYGYTF
abundance: NA; d_gene: NA; v_gene: TRBV18; len: 14; j_gene: TRBJ1-5; CDR3nt: TGTGCCAGCTCACGGGCAGGGGGCAATCAGCCCCAGCATTTT; CDR3aa: CASSRAGGNQPQHF
abundance: NA; d_gene: NA; v_gene: TRBV5-1; len: 16; j_gene: TRBJ2-7; CDR3nt: TGCGCCAGCAGCTTGGAAGGGATTACTAGCTCCTACGAGCAGTACTTC; CDR3aa: CASSLEGITSSYEQYF
abundance: NA; d_gene: TRBD1; v_gene: TRBV6-5; len: 12; j_gene: TRBJ2-3; CDR3nt: TGTGCCTCACGACAGGGGCTCCGGGAGCAGTATTTT; CDR3aa: CASRQGLREQYF
abundance: NA; d_gene: TRBD2; v_gene: TRBV19; len: 15; j_gene: TRBJ2-5; CDR3nt: TGTGCCAGTAGTTTGACTAGCGGGGGGCTGAAGACCCAGTACTTC; CDR3aa: CASSLTSGGLKTQYF
abundance: NA; d_gene: NA; v_gene: TRBV5-1; len: 16; j_gene: TRBJ2-2; CDR3nt: TGCGCCAGCCGGGGGTCCGGGTATGGGGACACCGGGGAGCTGTTTTTT; CDR3aa: CASRGSGYGDTGELFF
abundance: NA; d_gene: NA; v_gene: TRBV2; len: 13; j_gene: TRBJ1-5; CDR3nt: TGTGCCAGCAGGGCTGGGTCGAATCAGCCCCAGCATTTT; CDR3aa: CASRAGSNQPQHF
abundance: NA; d_gene: NA; v_gene: TRBV27; len: 13; j_gene: TRBJ1-2; CDR3nt: TGTGCCAGCAGTTTACGTGGTAGTGATGGCTACACCTTC; CDR3aa: CASSLRGSDGYTF